Shown below are 25 T cell receptor beta chains from a single sample sequenced in a study of T cells in Graves' hyperthyroidism and ophthalmopathy (dated by TCRdb to between 2017 and 2020). Libraries came from multiplex PCR. The instrument was an Illumina HiSeq 2000. The TCR beta CDR3 regions were amplified from RNA transcripts. The TCR CDR3 was subjected to a first round of RT-PCR using the HTBI primer set and the Qiagen OneStep RT-PCR kit. TCRdb's own reprocessing of the public reads used fastp at Q25 and MiXCR and kept productive beta chains. Each CDR3 protein appears once, grouped with its most common genes and DNA. The sample table holds hundreds of thousands of distinct CDR3 sequences, of which 30% to 40% were seen once. Of the sample, 30% to 40% falls within the top ten clones. Sample: blood. All receptors derive from a woman aged 40 to 55 with Graves' hyperthyroidism.

This clonotype was seen a few times. A read error is possible here, since a much larger clone lies one base away. The gene calls are TRBV10-3 and TRBJ1-2; TRBD1 is a possible D gene (6 bases). The CDR3 contains 15 residues. Germline V lookup: CDR1 ENHRY, CDR2 SYGVKD. Trimming removed 4 bases from V and 2 bases from J, with 14 bases in between. CDR3 amino acids: CAISGAQGKNYGYTF. The CDR3 nucleotides are TGTGCCATCAGTGGGGCACAGGGAAAAAACTATGGCTACACCTTC.

In this sample, this clonotype turned up many times. The chain uses TRBV7-2 and TRBJ1-1; TRBD1 matches 8 bases. The CDR3 is 16 amino acids. Germline CDR1 is SGHTA and CDR2 is FQGNSA. V lost 1 base and J lost 6; bases outside the gene matches: 10. CDR3 DNA sequence: TGTGCCAGCAGCTTAGGAATCGTCGGCAGGGGGCCTGAAGCTTTCTTT. It yields the protein CASSLGIVGRGPEAFF. The entire variable domain, with the rest obtained from reference TRBV7-2 and TRBJ1-1, is as follows: GAGVSQSPSNKVTEKGKDVELRCDPISGHTALYWYRQSLGQGLEFLIYFQGNSAPDKSGLPSDRFSAERTGGSVSTLTIQRTQQEDSAVYLCASSLGIVGRGPEAFFGQGTRLTVV.

V is TRBV29-1 and J is TRBJ1-1; 7 bases line up with TRBD1. The germline gives CDR1 SQVTM, CDR2 ANQGSEA. J was trimmed by 0 bases and V by 6 bases; bases with no gene match: 7. The CDR3 consists of 14 residues. The CDR3 protein is CSVDFGTVNTEAFF. The CDR3 DNA reads as TGCAGCGTAGATTTCGGGACAGTGAACACTGAAGCTTTCTTT.

This clonotype was detected only a few times. The V and J genes are TRBV4-3 and TRBJ2-7; no definite D call. Trimming took off 4 bases at V and 6 bases at J, with 13 bases between the two ends. The germline CDR1 and CDR2 sequences are LGHNA and YSLEER. CDR3 length equals 13 residues. The CDR3 region is CASSPSRAAEQYF. CDR3 nucleotides: TGCGCCAGCAGCCCCAGCCGCGCGGCCGAGCAGTACTTC.

This clonotype was seen repeatedly, ten times or more. V and J are TRBV15 and TRBJ2-2, with a tentative D call TRBD2 (7 bases). The V end lost 0 bases, the J end lost 0 bases, and 14 bases lay between the germline ends. The CDR3 loop spans 18 amino acids. The V gene's germline CDR1 is LNHNV and CDR2 YYDKDF (reference sequence). The CDR3 loop is CATSRDARGGANTGELFF. The CDR3 nucleotides are TGTGCCACCAGCAGAGATGCCAGAGGGGGGGCGAACACCGGGGAGCTGTTTTTT.

The chain recombines TRBV25-1 with TRBJ1-3; D unresolved. The ends were cut back, 4 bases at V and 0 bases at J, with 13 bases in the middle. The CDR3 length is 16 residues. Germline V gene sequence: CDR1 MGHDK, CDR2 SYGVNS. CDR3 amino acids: CASSAGGRNSGNTIYF. The CDR3 DNA sequence: TGTGCCAGCAGTGCTGGAGGGCGGAACTCTGGAAACACCATATATTTT.

This clonotype was found many times. The genes are TRBV12-3 or TRBV12-4 and TRBJ1-5; D ambiguous. V was trimmed by 2 bases and J by 3 bases, leaving 11 bases between them. The CDR3 consists of 15 residues. The CDR3 region has the DNA TGTGCCAGCAGTTTATCGTGGCGGAACAATCAGCCCCAGCATTTT. Translated: CASSLSWRNNQPQHF.

The chain employs TRBV19 and TRBJ1-6; 9 bases fit TRBD1. The V and J ends lost 7 bases and 7 bases, in that order; junction bases with no gene match: 5. Germline-derived CDR1 and CDR2 are LNHDA and SQIVND (reference sequence). This CDR3 has 14 residues. The CDR3 nucleotides are TGTGCCAGTAACCCTGGGACAGGGAATTCACCCCTCCACTTT. It codes for CASNPGTGNSPLHF.

This clonotype was observed once. The chain has TRBV24-1 and TRBJ1-4; TRBD1 is a possible D gene (5 bases). The germline V gene encodes CDR1 KGHDR and CDR2 SFDVKD. Trimming removed 4 bases at V and 5 bases at J, with 22 bases between. The CDR3 is made up of 18 amino acids. CDR3 region: CATSEYGTSGTYNEKLFF. CDR3 sequence (DNA): TGTGCCACCAGTGAGTACGGGACTAGCGGGACCTACAATGAAAAACTGTTTTTT.

This clonotype was counted ten times or more. This rearrangement joins TRBV15 to TRBJ1-6; 10 positions agree with TRBD1. With V trimmed by 5 bases and J by 5 bases, 6 bases remained unmatched. The length of the CDR3 is 16 residues. Germline V CDR1 and CDR2: LNHNV, YYDKDF (reference sequence). The CDR3 spells CATSETGTGDNSPLHF. In DNA form, the CDR3 reads TGTGCCACCAGCGAGACTGGGACAGGGGATAATTCACCCCTCCACTTT.

Concerning this clonotype itself: A much larger clonotype is one base distant, so this may be a read error. V and J are TRBV29-1 and TRBJ1-2; tentative D call: TRBD1 (5 bases). Germline assignment: CDR1 SQVTM and CDR2 ANQGSEA. Trimming took off 4 bases at V and 2 bases at J, with 8 bases between the two ends. CDR3 length: 12 residues. CDR3 sequence: CSVAGGNYGYTF. The DNA of the CDR3 is TGCAGCGTTGCTGGGGGAAACTATGGCTACACCTTC. The full variable domain, in which reference TRBV29-1 and TRBJ1-2 provide the parts outside the CDR3, is SAVISQKPSRDICQRGTSLTIQCQVDSQVTMMFWYRQQPGQSLTLIATANQGSEATYESGFVIDKFPISRPNLTFSTLTVSNMSPEDSSIYLCSVAGGNYGYTFGSGTRLTVV.

This clonotype was found a few times. This rearrangement joins TRBV12-3 or TRBV12-4 to TRBJ2-5, with 10 positions matching TRBD1. The CDR3 is made up of 15 amino acids. V trimming: 5 bases; J trimming: 5 bases; junction bases outside the gene matches: 8. CDR3 nucleotide sequence: TGTGCCAGCAGTCCCGGGACAGGGGAGTGGGAGACCCAGTACTTC. This gives the protein CASSPGTGEWETQYF.

This clonotype was recorded a few times. The rearrangement uses TRBV4-3 and TRBJ1-4, with D uncertain. Germline values: CDR1 LGHNA, CDR2 YSLEER. This CDR3 comprises 16 residues. Trimming removed 2 bases at V and 3 bases at J, with 13 bases between. The CDR3 nucleotides read TGCGCCAGCAGCCAACATAGCGCGGGATCTAATGAAAAACTGTTTTTT. It codes for CASSQHSAGSNEKLFF.

This clonotype has a handful of counts. The rearrangement uses TRBV19 and TRBJ2-7; the match to TRBD1 covers 8 bases. The CDR3 consists of 16 residues. Trimming cost V 5 bases and J 1 base; bases outside gene matches: 10. Germline loops: CDR1 LNHDA, CDR2 SQIVND (reference sequence). CDR3 coding DNA: TGTGCCAGTAGTCCCCTGGCAGGGGGCGAATCCTACGAGCAGTACTTC. It encodes CASSPLAGGESYEQYF.

Turning to this clonotype: A much larger clone differs from this one at a single base, so this may be a read error. The chain has TRBV7-9 and TRBJ1-6; D is undetermined. Germline CDR1 and CDR2: SEHNR and FQNEAQ (reference sequence). The CDR3 extends over 17 amino acids. The CDR3 region has the DNA TGTGCCAGCAGCTTACTTTCGAACGAGGTCTATAATTCACCCTTCCACTTT. Protein sequence: CASSLLSNEVYNSPFHF.

Concerning this clonotype: A read error is possible here, since a much larger clone lies one base away. This chain uses TRBV7-2 with TRBJ1-2; a weak D match, TRBD1 (5 bases). This CDR3 region has 16 residues. Per germline, CDR1 SGHTA and CDR2 FQGNSA. The DNA of the CDR3 is TGTGCCAGCAGCTTAGATTTGAATGGGGCTAACTGTGGCTACACCTTC. Translating gives CASSLDLNGANCGYTF.

The V call is TRBV6-6, the J call TRBJ2-7; D is ambiguous. The CDR3 spans 17 residues. In germline, CDR1 is MNHNY, CDR2 SVGAGI (reference sequence). Trimming took off 5 bases at V and 6 bases at J, with 26 bases between the two ends. In nucleotides, the CDR3 is TGTGCCAGCAGTCCACTCCGGAGCGTTACTCGCCCCGGCGAGCAGTACTTC. Encoded protein: CASSPLRSVTRPGEQYF.

This chain joins TRBV4-3 and TRBJ1-6; D gene ambiguous. CDR1 is LGHNA, CDR2 YSLEER, per germline. V lost 0 bases and J 3 bases, leaving 6 bases between the germline ends. The CDR3 length is 15 residues. CDR3 region: CASSQDRSYNSPLHF. The CDR3 DNA reads as TGCGCCAGCAGCCAAGATAGAAGCTATAATTCACCCCTCCACTTT.

This rearrangement joins TRBV24-1 to TRBJ1-5; D not certain. This CDR3 spans 13 amino acids. Trimming removed 2 bases from V and 0 bases from J, with 1 base in between. The V gene's germline CDR1 is KGHDR and CDR2 SFDVKD. CDR3 in amino acids: CATSDYSNQPQHF. The DNA for the CDR3 is TGTGCCACCAGTGATTATAGCAATCAGCCCCAGCATTTT.

About this clonotype: This may come from a read error, since a much larger clone is one base off. The rearrangement joins TRBV19 to TRBJ1-1; D is uncertain. The CDR3 is 13 residues long. Germline V gene sequence: CDR1 LNHDA, CDR2 SQIVND (reference sequence). Trimming removed 7 bases from V and 6 bases from J, with 15 bases in between. CDR3 sequence (DNA): TGTGCCAGTATAGGGAGGAGGAGCGCTGAAGCTTTCTTT. Translating gives CASIGRRSAEAFF.

This clonotype came up many times. The rearrangement uses TRBV20-1 and TRBJ1-6; unclear D gene. Germline V gene sequence: CDR1 DFQATT, CDR2 SNEGSKA (reference sequence). This CDR3 is built from 15 residues. Trimming pared 3 bases from V and 4 bases from J, leaving 13 bases between. The CDR3 is CSASSGELYNSPLHF. The CDR3 DNA sequence: TGCAGTGCTAGTTCTGGGGAGCTGTATAATTCACCCCTCCACTTT.

Ten or more counts support this clonotype. The V call is TRBV7-2, the J call TRBJ1-1; D is unclear. The V gene's germline CDR1 is SGHTA and CDR2 FQGNSA. This CDR3 is built from 13 residues. V lost 6 bases and J 3 bases, leaving 11 bases between the germline ends. In DNA, the CDR3 is TGTGCCAGCAGGCTCCATGGGGACACTGAAGCTTTCTTT. Its translation: CASRLHGDTEAFF.

This clonotype appeared once. The gene calls are TRBV11-2 and TRBJ1-2, with TRBD1 matching over 8 bases. The germline V gene encodes CDR1 SGHAT and CDR2 FQNNGV. The V gene end was trimmed by 5 bases and the J gene end by 5 bases; junction bases not matched to a gene: 10. The CDR3 has 15 amino acids. CDR3 residues: CASSHGRTGPYGYTF. The DNA of the CDR3 is TGTGCCAGCAGCCACGGAAGGACAGGGCCGTATGGCTACACCTTC.

The chain uses TRBV2 and TRBJ1-4, with D perhaps TRBD1 (6 bases). The CDR3 runs 13 residues. V lost 6 bases to trimming and J lost 7 bases, with 12 bases between them. Germline CDR1 and CDR2: SNHLY and FYNNEI. This chain's CDR3 is CASRFGGTEKLFF. The CDR3 nucleotides read TGTGCCAGCAGGTTCGGGGGCACTGAAAAACTGTTTTTT.

This clonotype has more than one count but fewer than ten. V gene TRBV4-3 combines with J gene TRBJ1-1; unclear D gene. Trimming took off 0 bases at V and 3 bases at J, with 5 bases between the two ends. This CDR3 is 13 amino acids long. Germline CDR1 and CDR2: LGHNA and YSLEER. CDR3 sequence: CASSQDPDTEAFF. CDR3 DNA: TGCGCCAGCAGCCAAGATCCAGACACTGAAGCTTTCTTT.